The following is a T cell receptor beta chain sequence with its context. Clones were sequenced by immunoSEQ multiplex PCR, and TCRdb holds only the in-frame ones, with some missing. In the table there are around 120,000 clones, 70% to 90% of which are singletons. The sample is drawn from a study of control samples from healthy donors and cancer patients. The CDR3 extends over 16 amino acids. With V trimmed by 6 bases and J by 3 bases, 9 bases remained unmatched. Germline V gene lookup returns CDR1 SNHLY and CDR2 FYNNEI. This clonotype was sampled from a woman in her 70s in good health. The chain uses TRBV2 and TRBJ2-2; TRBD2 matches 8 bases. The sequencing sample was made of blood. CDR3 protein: CASSPETSADTGELFF. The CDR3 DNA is TGTGCCAGCAGCCCTGAGACTAGCGCGGACACCGGGGAGCTGTTTTTT.